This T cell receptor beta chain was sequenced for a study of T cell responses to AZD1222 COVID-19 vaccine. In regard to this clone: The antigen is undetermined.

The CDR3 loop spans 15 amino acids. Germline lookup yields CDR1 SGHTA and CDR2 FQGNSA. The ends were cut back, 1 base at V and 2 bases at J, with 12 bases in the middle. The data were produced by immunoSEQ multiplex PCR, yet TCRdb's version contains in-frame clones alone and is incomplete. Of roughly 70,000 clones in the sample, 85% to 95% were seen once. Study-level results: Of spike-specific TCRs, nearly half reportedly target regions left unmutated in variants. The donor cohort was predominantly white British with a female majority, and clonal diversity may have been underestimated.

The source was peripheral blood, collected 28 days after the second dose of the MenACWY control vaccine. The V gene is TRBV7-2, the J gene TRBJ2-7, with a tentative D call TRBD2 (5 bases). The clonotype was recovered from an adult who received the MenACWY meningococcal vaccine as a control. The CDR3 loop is CASSLESGYTYEQYF. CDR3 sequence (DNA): TGTGCCAGCAGCTTAGAATCGGGGTATACCTACGAGCAGTACTTC.